This TCR beta chain was profiled in a study of regulatory T cells in long-lasting Graves disease. Study-wide results and caveats: Persistent patients shared 2,500 to 3,000 public clonotypes among themselves. Newly diagnosed patients shared fewer, at about a thousand.

In regard to this clonotype: The antigen remains undetermined.

CDR1 is SGHTA, CDR2 FQGTGA, per germline. This CDR3 has 14 residues. V was clipped by 8 bases and J by 0 bases, with 13 bases between them. Arm-PCR of CDR3 regions and iRepertoire HTBI primers were the basis on which TCR beta libraries were built. Authors' methods: Samples collectively showed approximately 62 TRBV and approximately 14 TRBJ segments. TCRdb fed the multiplex PCR reads into MiXCR, producing one record per CDR3 protein. TCRdb's processing, not the authors' own work, is the source of the V and J calls. Of 410,000 or so distinct CDR3 sequences listed, about 15% are singletons. Described time point: newly diagnosed GD, antithyroid drugs for less than 3 months. RNA from PBMCs was the source of the TCR library. These data are also associated with another study on T cells in Graves' hyperthyroidism and ophthalmopathy.

V gene TRBV7-3 combines with J gene TRBJ1-1; D is perhaps TRBD1 (6 bases). The sequencing here drew on peripheral blood mononuclear cells (PBMCs), taken at new diagnosis, from a patient treated with antithyroid drugs. The receptor comes from a woman aged 25 to 39 with Graves disease. The CDR3 sequence: CASGFDRLNTEAFF. The CDR3 DNA reads TGTGCCAGCGGATTTGACAGGTTGAACACTGAAGCTTTCTTT. Using reference TRBV7-3 and TRBJ1-1 for the parts outside the CDR3, the full variable domain is GAGVSQTPSNKVTEKGKYVELRCDPISGHTALYWYRQSLGQGPEFLIYFQGTGAADDSGLPNDRFFAVRPEGSVSTLKIQRTERGDSAVYLCASGFDRLNTEAFFGQGTRLTVV.